Listed here is a single TCR beta chain. Its specificity is not known. The graft tissue was processed, and this released both intraepithelial and lamina propria lymphocytes. The CDR3 extends over 15 amino acids. V shed 7 bases, J shed 4 bases, and the junction held 10 bases outside the gene matches. Germline CDR1 is MDHEN and CDR2 is SYDVKM. The sample belongs to a study of graft-versus-host responses after intestinal transplantation. Findings of the study overall: Present in recipient marrow, GvH clones included some that appeared first in ileum or blood.

Produced via immunoSEQ multiplex PCR; TCRdb's table is partial and in-frame only. The sample has more than 50,000 clones; around 90% are singletons. This chain uses TRBV28 with TRBJ1-2; TRBD1 agrees at 9 bases. This TCR came from a human patient who received an intestinal transplant, so some T cells may come from the graft donor. The sample consisted of ileum tissue, taken 350 to 400 days after transplant. The CDR3 sequence: CASKERDREIYGYTF. The CDR3 coding sequence is TGTGCCAGCAAGGAAAGGGACAGGGAAATCTATGGCTACACCTTC.